This T cell receptor beta chain was sequenced during a study of human versus mouse CDR3 diversity and MHC coevolution. On the study more broadly: Between about 0.6 x 10^7 and 1.6 x 10^7 valid reads came from each sample. General study points: Among all groups, most of the three human donors showed least clonal inequality.

Cells were CD45RO-negative CD62L-positive naive CD4 T cells sorted from PBMCs. To note about this clone: Its target is not known. The junction shows a germline mismatch at one end, possibly a read error.

The CDR3 loop spans 16 amino acids. Germline V gene sequence: CDR1 MRHNA, CDR2 SNTAGT. Profiling relied on immunoSEQ multiplex PCR, and the TCRdb table lists in-frame clones only, not all of them. The sample holds some 82,000 clones, 85% to 95% seen once. This TCR was sampled from a person aged 25 to 69 in good health. The source material was naive CD4+ T cells from blood. Sample subset: CD45RO-negative CD62L-positive naive CD4 T cells. The V and J genes are TRBV6-4 and TRBJ2-1; 7 bases match TRBD1. As DNA, the CDR3 is TGTGCCAGCAGTAACTCTTGGGGACAGTCACGCAATGAGCAGTTCTTC. It specifies CASSNSWGQSRNEQFF.